This T cell receptor (beta chain) was sequenced for a study of blood T cell repertoires in COVID-19. At the level of the study: The United States, Italy and Spain supplied acute and convalescent COVID-19 samples. PBMCs, B-cell-depleted T cells, or T cells were the source of the cDNA or gDNA that made up the material.

This clone has more than one count but fewer than ten. The repertoire was sequenced with immunoSEQ multiplex PCR; TCRdb's copy has only in-frame clones and lacks some. The sample has under 80,000 clones; approximately 80% are singletons. Trimming took off 3 bases at V and 5 bases at J, with 12 bases between the two ends. Germline CDR1 reads GTSNPN; CDR2 reads SVGIG (reference sequence). The CDR3 contains 13 residues. Sequencing used peripheral blood. This clonotype was sampled from a woman aged 55-69 years with acute or convalescent COVID-19. The V call is TRBV30, the J call TRBJ2-3, with D possibly being TRBD1 (6 bases). CDR3 amino acids: CAWRGRGVDTQYF. CDR3 in DNA: TGTGCCTGGAGGGGCAGGGGAGTAGATACGCAGTATTTT.